The sample holds a few counts of the clone carrying this T cell receptor beta chain. Its antigen is undetermined. As for treatment: approximately 11-day PBMC culture with coronavirus spike peptide pools or control peptides (ViraFEST assay). CD4+ T cells that came from the unexposed donor were collected before the COVID-19 pandemic (2011-2018). The entry originates in a study of vaccination and CD4 T cells after COVID-19. Study background: In the convalescent cohort, there were six males and four females, two of them Hispanic.

This CDR3 comprises 16 residues. CDR1 is SGHVT and CDR2 is SQSDAQ in the germline V gene. Trimming took 4 bases from V and 6 from J; bases not matched to a gene: 9. The Oncomine TCR Beta short-read assay sequenced DNA from cultured CD4+ T cells. From cultured CD4+ T cells, genomic DNA was extracted. In TCRdb, the PCR reads were re-called with MiXCR into one record per CDR3 protein. The profile covers around 11,000 distinct CDR3 sequences, with almost 40% appearing a single time and about a fifth taken by the ten largest. The V and J genes are TRBV7-4 and TRBJ1-5; 10 bases line up with TRBD1. Sequencing input: CD4+ T cells from blood, cultured in vitro. The clonotype originates from a human donor in good health. CDR3 bases: TGTGCCAGCAGCTCGCCCAGGGACAGGGGAGGTCAGCCCCAGCATTTT. Protein sequence: CASSSPRDRGGQPQHF.